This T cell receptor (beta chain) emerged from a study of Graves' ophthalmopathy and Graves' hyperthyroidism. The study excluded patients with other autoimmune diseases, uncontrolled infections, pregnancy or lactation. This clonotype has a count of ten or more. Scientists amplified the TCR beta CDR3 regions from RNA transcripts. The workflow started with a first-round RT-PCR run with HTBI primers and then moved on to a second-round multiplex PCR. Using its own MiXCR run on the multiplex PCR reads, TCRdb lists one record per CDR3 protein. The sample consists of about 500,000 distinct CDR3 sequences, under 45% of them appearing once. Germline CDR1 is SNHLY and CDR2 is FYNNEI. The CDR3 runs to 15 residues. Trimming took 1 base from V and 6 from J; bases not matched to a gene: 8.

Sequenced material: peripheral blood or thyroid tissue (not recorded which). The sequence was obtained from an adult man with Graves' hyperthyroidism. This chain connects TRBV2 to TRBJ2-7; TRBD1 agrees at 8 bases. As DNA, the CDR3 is TGTGCCAGCAGTGAAGGGGGCAGGGGGCTGGGCGAGCAGTACTTC. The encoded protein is CASSEGGRGLGEQYF.